This entry lists 28 T cell receptor beta chains sequenced from one sample in a study of blood T cell repertoires in COVID-19. Clones were sequenced by immunoSEQ multiplex PCR, and TCRdb holds only the in-frame ones, with some missing. Of 130,000 to 150,000 clones listed, approximately 86% are singletons. Sequences were obtained from peripheral blood. All receptors come from a woman between 35 and 50 years old with active or convalescent COVID-19.

The chain uses TRBV6-1 and TRBJ1-1; TRBD1 might be the D (5 bases). In germline, CDR1 is MNHNS, CDR2 SASEGT. The CDR3 has 16 amino acids. V lost 4 bases and J lost 5, with 20 bases in between. CDR3 sequence: CASSGQSIRARTEAFF. The CDR3 region has the DNA TGTGCCAGCAGTGGGCAGAGTATCAGGGCAAGGACTGAAGCTTTCTTT.

The V call is TRBV5-1, the J call TRBJ2-7; no reliable D call. In germline, CDR1 is SGHRS, CDR2 YFSETQ. CDR3 size: 13 residues. The V and J ends lost 5 bases and 2 bases respectively, with 11 bases between them. CDR3 sequence: CASSASGTYEQYF. The CDR3, as DNA: TGCGCCAGCAGTGCTAGTGGCACCTACGAGCAGTACTTC. Based on the CDR3 plus reference TRBV5-1 and TRBJ2-7, the full variable domain is KAGVTQTPRYLIKTRGQQVTLSCSPISGHRSVSWYQQTPGQGLQFLFEYFSETQRNKGNFPGRFSGRQFSNSRSEMNVSTLELGDSALYLCASSASGTYEQYFGPGTRLTVT.

J is TRBJ2-7 and V is TRBV5-6, with a weak D call TRBD1 (6 bases). The CDR3 has 14 residues. V lost 6 bases to trimming and J lost 2 bases, with 15 bases between them. Germline V CDR1 and CDR2: SGHDT, YYEEEE. The CDR3 nucleotides are TGTGCCAGCACCCAAGCAGGGGTGCCCTACGAGCAGTACTTC. It encodes CASTQAGVPYEQYF.

The table lists this clone with a count of one. The genes are TRBV30 and TRBJ1-5; the D gene is possibly TRBD1 (5 bases). The CDR3 spans 14 residues. Between the trimmed V and J ends, which lost 3 bases and 3 bases, there was a span of 12 bases. From germline, CDR1 is GTSNPN and CDR2 SVGIG (reference sequence). The CDR3 DNA follows: TGTGCCTGGAGCAAACAGGAAATCAATCAGCCCCAGCATTTT. Encoded protein: CAWSKQEINQPQHF.

The chain employs TRBV28 and TRBJ1-1, with D possibly being TRBD1 (5 bases). The CDR3 extends over 12 amino acids. Per germline, CDR1 MDHEN and CDR2 SYDVKM. Trimming pared 3 bases from V and 10 bases from J, leaving 12 bases between. CDR3 sequence: CASSFRAGRAFF. The CDR3 region has the DNA TGTGCCAGCAGTTTTAGGGCAGGGCGAGCTTTCTTT.

The rearrangement uses TRBV27 and TRBJ1-1; D gene ambiguous. Deletions cut 3 bases from V and 4 bases from J, with 12 bases between. CDR3 size: 14 residues. The germline CDR1 and CDR2 sequences are MNHEY and SMNVEV (reference sequence). CDR3: CASSFTVPATEAFF. The DNA of the CDR3 is TGTGCCAGCAGTTTTACAGTTCCAGCCACTGAAGCTTTCTTT.

J is TRBJ1-2 and V is TRBV4-2; D might be TRBD1 (5 bases). Between the trimmed V and J ends, which lost 3 bases and 8 bases, there was a span of 13 bases. Germline CDR1 reads LGHNA; CDR2 reads YNFKEQ. CDR3 length equals 13 residues. The chain's CDR3 is CASSHRTLEGYTF. The CDR3 DNA reads TGTGCCAGCAGCCATAGGACACTGGAGGGCTACACCTTC.

The genes are TRBV7-2 and TRBJ1-2; possible D gene TRBD1, 5 bases. CDR3 length: 17 amino acids. V dropped 2 bases and J dropped 4 bases, with 20 bases sitting between them. Germline CDR1 SGHTA, CDR2 FQGNSA. CDR3 residues: CASSLQSTRVALYGYTF. As DNA, the CDR3 is TGTGCCAGCAGCTTACAGTCCACCAGGGTGGCTCTCTATGGCTACACCTTC. Variable domain in full (rest from reference TRBV7-2 and TRBJ1-2): GAGVSQSPSNKVTEKGKDVELRCDPISGHTALYWYRQSLGQGLEFLIYFQGNSAPDKSGLPSDRFSAERTGGSVSTLTIQRTQQEDSAVYLCASSLQSTRVALYGYTFGSGTRLTVV.

The rearrangement links TRBV5-4 to TRBJ1-4; a possible D gene is TRBD1 (5 bases). V gave up 3 bases and J gave up 0 bases, with 24 bases separating them. This CDR3 is 20 amino acids long. The germline V gene encodes CDR1 SGHNT and CDR2 YYREEE (reference sequence). CDR3 coding DNA: TGTGCCAGCAGCTCCGGGGGGGGAGGGATGAAGGGCGCAACTAATGAAAAACTGTTTTTT. Its translation is CASSSGGGGMKGATNEKLFF.

The chain has TRBV5-1 and TRBJ2-1; 10 bases are shared with TRBD2. This CDR3 spans 16 amino acids. Germline CDR1 and CDR2: SGHRS and YFSETQ. Trimming took 0 bases from V and 7 from J; bases not matched to a gene: 7. This chain's CDR3 is CASSLASLAGVNEQFF. CDR3 DNA: TGCGCCAGCAGCTTGGCCTCTCTAGCGGGGGTGAATGAGCAGTTCTTC.

This clone is a singleton in its sample. The V and J genes are TRBV3-1 (or the pseudogene TRBV3-2) and TRBJ2-5; 10 bases align to TRBD2. Germline lookup yields CDR1 LGHDT and CDR2 YNNKEL (reference sequence). Trimming took 4 bases from V and 7 from J; bases not matched to a gene: 21. The CDR3 contains 19 residues. CDR3 bases: TGTGCCAGCAGCCGTCCTCAACTAGGGACTAGCGCCTCCCTGACGACCCAGTACTTC. This translates into CASSRPQLGTSASLTTQYF.

The V and J genes are TRBV28 and TRBJ1-1; the match to TRBD1 covers 7 bases. The J segment lost 7 bases and the V segment lost 6 bases, leaving 8 bases of the junction unmatched. Germline loops: CDR1 MDHEN, CDR2 SYDVKM. The CDR3 is 13 residues long. The CDR3 sequence: CASSLGQQLEAFF. The CDR3 nucleotides read TGTGCCAGCAGCCTGGGACAGCAGCTTGAAGCTTTCTTT.

This clone was observed a few times. DNA for the CDR3: TGTGCCAGCATCCCCCACAGGGGGACTGAAGCTTTCTTT. It specifies CASIPHRGTEAFF. The chain has TRBV6-6 and TRBJ1-1; 8 bases fit TRBD1. Trimming cost V 7 bases and J 5 bases; bases outside gene matches: 6. There are 13 residues in the CDR3. Germline CDR1 MNHNY, CDR2 SVGAGI (reference sequence).

The chain joins TRBV18 to TRBJ1-1, with D perhaps TRBD1 (6 bases). CDR1 is KGHSH and CDR2 is LQKENI in the germline V gene. The germline V and J ends were trimmed by 6 bases and 5 bases, with 13 bases remaining between them. The CDR3 loop spans 13 amino acids. The CDR3 spells CASSSTGFTEAFF. For the CDR3, the DNA is TGTGCCAGCTCTTCAACAGGGTTTACTGAAGCTTTCTTT.

Written as DNA, the CDR3 is TGTGCCAGCAGTTTACGGAGCAATCAGCCCCAGCATTTT. Translating it yields CASSLRSNQPQHF. The genes are TRBV28 and TRBJ1-5; D is unresolved. Germline CDR1 MDHEN, CDR2 SYDVKM. The CDR3 has 13 amino acids. V was cut by 2 bases and J by 1 base, with 3 bases left in between.

On this clone: This sequence may be a read error, since a much larger clone differs from it by one base. The chain is built from TRBV28 and TRBJ1-1; a weak D match, TRBD1 (5 bases). Deletions cut 8 bases from V and 5 bases from J, with 18 bases between. Germline assignment: CDR1 MDHEN and CDR2 SYDVKM. The CDR3 is 14 amino acids. This CDR3 reads CASGLGVEGTEAFF. CDR3 bases: TGTGCCAGCGGGCTAGGGGTGGAAGGGACTGAAGCTTTCTTT.

The genes are TRBV5-6 and TRBJ2-7; 8 positions agree with TRBD2. CDR3 length: 15 amino acids. Trimming removed 0 bases from V and 4 bases from J; junction bases left unmatched: 6. Germline V lookup: CDR1 SGHDT, CDR2 YYEEEE. The CDR3 here is CASSLARGALYEQYF. The CDR3 coding sequence is TGTGCCAGCAGCTTGGCGCGGGGGGCTCTGTACGAGCAGTACTTC.

The rearrangement joins TRBV10-3 to TRBJ2-5; TRBD2 aligns across 7 bases. The trim removed 3 bases at V and 3 bases at J, leaving 7 bases unmatched. Germline assignment: CDR1 ENHRY and CDR2 SYGVKD. CDR3 length: 15 residues. In DNA form, the CDR3 reads TGTGCCATCAGTGACCTCCCTAGCGGAGAAGAGACCCAGTACTTC. Amino acids: CAISDLPSGEETQYF.

The chain combines TRBV28 with TRBJ1-4; unclear D gene. V lost 2 bases to trimming and J lost 8 bases, with 6 bases between them. Germline V gene data show CDR1 as MDHEN and CDR2 as SYDVKM. CDR3 length: 12 residues. The chain's CDR3 is CASSLLQEKLFF. The CDR3 coding sequence is TGTGCCAGCAGTTTACTTCAGGAAAAACTGTTTTTT.

The chain couples TRBV10-3 to TRBJ2-3, with D uncertain. This CDR3 has 14 residues. V was clipped by 7 bases and J by 0 bases, with 11 bases between them. From germline, CDR1 is ENHRY and CDR2 SYGVKD. The CDR3 here is CAITGDGSTDTQYF. In DNA form, the CDR3 reads TGTGCCATCACCGGAGACGGTAGCACAGATACGCAGTATTTT.

This chain's CDR3 is CAIGAGLNQPQHF. As DNA, the CDR3 is TGTGCCATCGGGGCAGGCCTTAATCAGCCCCAGCATTTT. The chain recombines TRBV10-3 with TRBJ1-5, with D perhaps matching TRBD1 (5 bases). Trimming took 8 bases from V and 4 from J, leaving 12 bases between them. Germline CDR1 reads ENHRY; CDR2 reads SYGVKD. CDR3 length equals 13 residues.

This rearrangement joins TRBV19 to TRBJ1-2; no reliable D call. This CDR3 comprises 13 residues. CDR1 and CDR2 from the germline V gene are LNHDA and SQIVND (reference sequence). The ends were cut back, 7 bases at V and 4 bases at J, with 13 bases in the middle. The CDR3: CASNDGGFYGYTF. Here the CDR3 DNA reads TGTGCCAGTAACGACGGAGGATTCTATGGCTACACCTTC. The full variable domain, completed using reference TRBV19 and TRBJ1-2, is DGGITQSPKYLFRKEGQNVTLSCEQNLNHDAMYWYRQDPGQGLRLIYYSQIVNDFQKGDIAEGYSVSREKKESFPLTVTSAQKNPTAFYLCASNDGGFYGYTFGSGTRLTVV.

The gene calls are TRBV5-6 and TRBJ1-1, with D maybe TRBD1 (5 bases). The CDR3 is 15 amino acids. Trimming took off 0 bases at V and 5 bases at J, with 14 bases between the two ends. The germline gives CDR1 SGHDT, CDR2 YYEEEE. CDR3 DNA: TGTGCCAGCAGCTTGGTGGCAGGGAGGAGTACTGAAGCTTTCTTT. Its translation: CASSLVAGRSTEAFF. The full variable domain, its missing parts supplied by reference TRBV5-6 and TRBJ1-1, is DAGVTQSPTHLIKTRGQQVTLRCSPKSGHDTVSWYQQALGQGPQFIFQYYEEEERQRGNFPDRFSGHQFPNYSSELNVNALLLGDSALYLCASSLVAGRSTEAFFGQGTRLTVV.

The chain is built from TRBV19 and TRBJ2-2, with 8 positions matching TRBD2. Germline V gene sequence: CDR1 LNHDA, CDR2 SQIVND (reference sequence). V shed 5 bases and J 3 bases; nucleotides not matched to a gene: 11. This CDR3 region has 17 residues. The CDR3 coding sequence is TGTGCCAGTAGTGGCCGCGGGGGGCGGAGGTACACCGGGGAGCTGTTTTTT. The encoded protein is CASSGRGGRRYTGELFF.

This clone was detected only once. The chain is built from TRBV10-3 and TRBJ2-2; D perhaps matches TRBD1 (5 bases). Trimming removed 3 bases from V and 5 bases from J, with 10 bases in between. CDR1 and CDR2 from the germline V gene are ENHRY and SYGVKD. This CDR3 has 14 residues. In DNA form, the CDR3 reads TGTGCCATCAGTGATTCGACAGAAACCGGGGAGCTGTTTTTT. This gives the protein CAISDSTETGELFF.

V gene TRBV15 combines with J gene TRBJ2-3; D is possibly TRBD1 (6 bases). Germline V lookup: CDR1 LNHNV, CDR2 YYDKDF (reference sequence). V shed 0 bases and J shed 8 bases, with 24 bases lying between them. This CDR3 has 18 amino acids. The CDR3 DNA follows: TGTGCCACCAGCAGAGACCGACACGGACAGTTTGGGGTTCTTACGCAGTATTTT. This encodes CATSRDRHGQFGVLTQYF. Based on the CDR3 plus reference TRBV15 and TRBJ2-3, the full variable domain is DAMVIQNPRYQVTQFGKPVTLSCSQTLNHNVMYWYQQKSSQAPKLLFHYYDKDFNNEADTPDNFQSRRPNTSFCFLDIRSPGLGDTAMYLCATSRDRHGQFGVLTQYFGPGTRLTVL.

This clone was seen more than once but under ten times. This chain joins TRBV5-1 and TRBJ2-1, with TRBD1 identical over 10 bases. This CDR3 has 15 residues. J gave up 6 bases and V 7 bases, and 10 bases lay outside the gene matches. Germline CDR1 is SGHRS and CDR2 is YFSETQ. CDR3 protein: CASGSGTGEGNEQFF. In DNA form, the CDR3 reads TGCGCCAGCGGCTCCGGGACAGGGGAGGGCAATGAGCAGTTCTTC.

This clone was found a few times. This chain uses TRBV6-6 with TRBJ1-5, with TRBD1 identical over 7 bases. The CDR3 is made up of 15 amino acids. The V and J ends lost 2 bases and 3 bases, in that order; junction bases with no gene match: 4. From germline, CDR1 is MNHNY and CDR2 SVGAGI (reference sequence). This CDR3 is CASSYPDRANQPQHF. CDR3 in DNA: TGTGCCAGCAGTTACCCCGACAGGGCCAATCAGCCCCAGCATTTT.